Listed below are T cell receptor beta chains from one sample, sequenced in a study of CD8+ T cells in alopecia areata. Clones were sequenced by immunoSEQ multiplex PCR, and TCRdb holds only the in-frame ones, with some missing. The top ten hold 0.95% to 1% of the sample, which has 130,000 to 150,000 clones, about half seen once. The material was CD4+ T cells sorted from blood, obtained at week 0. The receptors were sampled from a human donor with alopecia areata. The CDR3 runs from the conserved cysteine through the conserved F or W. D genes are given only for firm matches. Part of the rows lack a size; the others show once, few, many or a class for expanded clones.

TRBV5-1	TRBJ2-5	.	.	CASSTGLPETQYF	TGCGCCAGCAGCACCGGACTACCAGAGACCCAGTACTTC
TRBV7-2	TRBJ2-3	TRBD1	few	CASSSFRDRGTDTQYF	TGTGCCAGCAGCTCTTTCCGGGACAGGGGCACAGATACGCAGTATTTT
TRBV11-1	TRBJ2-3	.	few	CASTAGPGPTTANTQYF	TGTGCCAGCACCGCGGGCCCCGGCCCCACCACGGCAAATACGCAGTATTTT
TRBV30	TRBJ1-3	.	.	CAWSVPGWDTIYF	TGTGCCTGGAGTGTACCAGGGTGGGACACCATATATTTT
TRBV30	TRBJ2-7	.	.	CAWNVGGSSYEQYF	TGTGCCTGGAACGTCGGCGGAAGCTCCTACGAGCAGTACTTC
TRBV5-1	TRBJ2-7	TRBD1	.	CASTRDSTYEQYF	TGCGCCAGCACCCGGGACAGTACCTACGAGCAGTACTTC
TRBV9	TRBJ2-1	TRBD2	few	CASSRLAGSYNEQFF	TGTGCCAGCAGCAGACTAGCGGGGAGCTACAATGAGCAGTTCTTC
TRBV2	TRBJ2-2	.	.	CATVMTRLPGELFF	TGTGCCACCGTGATGACTAGGTTGCCCGGGGAGCTGTTTTTT
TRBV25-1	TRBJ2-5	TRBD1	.	CASQGAGFLHQETQYF	TGTGCCAGCCAGGGGGCGGGTTTTCTCCACCAAGAGACCCAGTACTTC
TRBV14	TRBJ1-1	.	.	CASSPLLQGSSFF	TGTGCCAGCAGCCCTCTGTTGCAGGGCTCCTCTTTCTTT
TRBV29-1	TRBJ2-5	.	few	CSALSGGPETQYF	TGCAGCGCACTATCTGGGGGCCCAGAGACCCAGTACTTC
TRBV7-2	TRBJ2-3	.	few	CASSLAAAFTDTQYF	TGTGCCAGCAGCTTAGCTGCAGCCTTCACAGATACGCAGTATTTT
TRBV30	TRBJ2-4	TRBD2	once	CAWAFSGSRAKNIQYF	TGTGCCTGGGCCTTTAGCGGGAGTCGAGCCAAAAACATTCAGTACTTC
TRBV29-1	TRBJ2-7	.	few	CSVRAEAAYEQYF	TGCAGCGTTCGTGCGGAGGCGGCCTACGAGCAGTACTTC